What follows are 22 T cell receptor beta chains derived from one specimen sequenced in a study of cytomegalovirus exposure and HLA in healthy donors. 13 Jbeta primers and 60 Vbeta primers were used for the PCR. The repertoire was sequenced with immunoSEQ multiplex PCR; TCRdb's copy has only in-frame clones and lacks some. The sample lists 110,000 or so clones, around 73% occurring once. The sequencing input was PBMCs. These receptors were obtained from a woman between 25 and 40 years old in good health and CMV-seropositive.

J is TRBJ1-2 and V is TRBV10-3, with D possibly being TRBD1 (6 bases). The V gene's germline CDR1 is ENHRY and CDR2 SYGVKD. Deletions cut 8 bases from V and 3 bases from J, with 13 bases between. CDR3 size: 13 residues. CDR3 residues: CAIGGRADYGYTF. CDR3 DNA sequence: TGTGCCATCGGGGGCAGGGCGGACTATGGCTACACCTTC.

The chain has TRBV18 and TRBJ1-1; D remains unclear. Germline V CDR1 and CDR2: KGHSH, LQKENI. Trimming took off 2 bases at V and 1 base at J, with 11 bases between the two ends. This CDR3 has 15 amino acids. Written as DNA, the CDR3 is TGTGCCAGCTCACCAGTAAAAACTAGGAACACTGAAGCTTTCTTT. Protein: CASSPVKTRNTEAFF.

For this clone: One junction end disagrees with the germline gene, perhaps due to a read error. The V call is TRBV7-9, the J call TRBJ2-2; 7 bases match TRBD2. CDR1 is SEHNR, CDR2 FQNEAQ, per germline (reference sequence). The CDR3 is made up of 12 amino acids. CDR3 loop: CSSSRGAGELFF. CDR3 nucleotide sequence: TGTTCCAGCAGCCGGGGGGCCGGGGAGCTGTTTTTT.

This clone occurred a few times. V usage is TRBV9 and J usage is TRBJ2-2; 8 nucleotides line up with TRBD2. The CDR3 consists of 14 residues. The J segment lost 6 bases and the V segment lost 0 bases, leaving 1 base of the junction unmatched. Germline V gives CDR1 SGDLS, CDR2 YYNGEE. The CDR3: CASSVAGGPGELFF. The CDR3 DNA reads TGTGCCAGCAGCGTAGCGGGAGGGCCCGGGGAGCTGTTTTTT.

The CDR3 loop reads CASSSGTGGGETQYF. The CDR3 DNA reads as TGCGCCAGCAGCTCTGGGACAGGGGGCGGTGAGACCCAGTACTTC. This chain uses TRBV5-1 with TRBJ2-5; 12 nucleotides match TRBD1. V shed 3 bases and J 5 bases; nucleotides not matched to a gene: 5. The germline CDR1 and CDR2 sequences are SGHRS and YFSETQ. The CDR3 is made up of 15 amino acids. The full variable domain, with the rest looked up from reference TRBV5-1 and TRBJ2-5, is KAGVTQTPRYLIKTRGQQVTLSCSPISGHRSVSWYQQTPGQGLQFLFEYFSETQRNKGNFPGRFSGRQFSNSRSEMNVSTLELGDSALYLCASSSGTGGGETQYFGPGTRLLVL.

This sequence joins TRBV7-2 and TRBJ2-7; weak D call: TRBD1 (6 bases). V was pared by 5 bases and J by 6 bases, with 14 bases between. The germline CDR1 and CDR2 sequences are SGHTA and FQGNSA. The CDR3 totals 13 residues. CDR3 nucleotide sequence: TGTGCCAGCAGCCCAGGGGCAATACTCGAGCAGTACTTC. Translation: CASSPGAILEQYF.

J is TRBJ2-3 and V is TRBV7-2; unclear D gene. The CDR3 spans 13 residues. From germline, CDR1 is SGHTA and CDR2 FQGNSA. The V end was cut by 3 bases, the J end by 6 bases, with 10 bases between. For the CDR3, the DNA is TGTGCCAGCAGCTTGAGCCGGTCGGATACGCAGTATTTT. Translation: CASSLSRSDTQYF.

The chain uses TRBV6-1 and TRBJ1-1; 8 positions match TRBD1. CDR1 and CDR2 (germline): MNHNS, SASEGT. The length of the CDR3 is 13 residues. The V segment lost 6 bases and the J segment 3 bases; nucleotides outside the gene matches: 3. CDR3 in amino acids: CASRVQGDTEAFF. Written as DNA, the CDR3 is TGTGCCAGCAGGGTACAGGGGGACACTGAAGCTTTCTTT.

The chain has TRBV5-6 and TRBJ2-1, with TRBD2 as a possible D gene (5 bases). Trimming took off 0 bases at V and 6 bases at J, with 7 bases between the two ends. The CDR3 loop spans 13 amino acids. Germline CDR1 is SGHDT and CDR2 is YYEEEE. CDR3 nucleotides: TGTGCCAGCAGCTTGGCTAGCAGCAATGAGCAGTTCTTC. This sequence encodes CASSLASSNEQFF.

This clone was detected only once. This chain uses TRBV6-1 with TRBJ1-2; 8 bases are shared with TRBD1. J was trimmed by 4 bases and V by 2 bases; bases with no gene match: 9. CDR3 length equals 16 residues. CDR1 is MNHNS and CDR2 is SASEGT in the germline V gene. The DNA for the CDR3 is TGTGCCAGCAGTGAATCGGACAGGGTCTGGGGCTATGGCTACACCTTC. Its translation: CASSESDRVWGYGYTF.

The CDR3 DNA reads as TGTGCCAGCAGTGGACAGATGTCCACCGGGGAGCTGTTTTTT. It encodes CASSGQMSTGELFF. The chain recombines TRBV6-5 with TRBJ2-2; a weak D match, TRBD1 (6 bases). Trimming cost V 5 bases and J 4 bases, with 11 bases left between them. The CDR3 spans 14 residues. CDR1 is MNHEY, CDR2 SVGAGI, per germline.

V is TRBV27 and J is TRBJ2-1; 11 nucleotides line up with TRBD1. The V gene's germline CDR1 is MNHEY and CDR2 SMNVEV (reference sequence). The V gene end was trimmed by 2 bases and the J gene end by 0 bases; junction bases not matched to a gene: 12. The CDR3 has 20 residues. The CDR3 DNA follows: TGTGCCAGCAGTTTAGTAGGACAGGGGGCATTCTACAGCTCCTACAATGAGCAGTTCTTC. This sequence encodes CASSLVGQGAFYSSYNEQFF.

The chain has TRBV11-1 and TRBJ2-3; TRBD2 is a possible D gene (6 bases). Trimming removed 6 bases from V and 8 bases from J, with 15 bases in between. Germline CDR1 is SGHAT and CDR2 is FQDESV (reference sequence). This CDR3 comprises 13 residues. CDR3 nucleotides: TGTGCCAGCAGACCCTCGGGGGATCGTACGCAGTATTTT. This sequence encodes CASRPSGDRTQYF.

This chain uses TRBV7-8 with TRBJ1-3, with D unclear. The germline CDR1 and CDR2 sequences are SGHVS and FQNEAQ. V lost 7 bases and J lost 0, with 16 bases in between. This CDR3 contains 16 residues. CDR3 loop: CASTPEAGYSGNTIYF. CDR3 DNA: TGTGCCAGCACCCCCGAGGCGGGATACTCTGGAAACACCATATATTTT.

This chain links TRBV7-8 with TRBJ1-2, with D possibly being TRBD1 (5 bases). Germline V gene data show CDR1 as SGHVS and CDR2 as FQNEAQ. Trimming shortened V by 3 bases and J by 2 bases, and 10 bases separated the two germline ends. This CDR3 is built from 14 residues. CDR3 in amino acids: CASSLDRQNYGYTF. Here the CDR3 DNA reads TGTGCCAGCAGCTTGGATCGACAGAACTATGGCTACACCTTC.

The J gene is TRBJ2-3, the V gene TRBV27; maybe TRBD2 (5 bases). From germline, CDR1 is MNHEY and CDR2 SMNVEV (reference sequence). Trimming pared 1 base from V and 5 bases from J, leaving 16 bases between. The CDR3 loop spans 16 amino acids. The CDR3 is CASSLFSGRDGDTQYF. The CDR3 bases are TGTGCCAGCAGTTTATTCAGTGGGAGAGATGGAGATACGCAGTATTTT.

The V and J genes are TRBV25-1 and TRBJ2-7, with 9 bases fitting TRBD2. Germline V gene lookup returns CDR1 MGHDK and CDR2 SYGVNS. V dropped 8 bases and J dropped 6; count of bases not matched to a gene: 5. The CDR3 contains 12 residues. The CDR3: CASSFSGSEQYF. Here the CDR3 DNA reads TGTGCCAGCTCCTTTAGCGGGAGCGAGCAGTACTTC.

V gene TRBV5-8 combines with J gene TRBJ1-1; 8 bases are shared with TRBD1. V was pared by 3 bases and J by 5 bases, with 6 bases of the junction left unmatched. This CDR3 spans 14 amino acids. Germline V lookup: CDR1 SGHTS, CDR2 YDEGEE. In DNA form, the CDR3 reads TGTGCCAGCAGCTCCCAGGGGGCTGGGACTGAAGCTTTCTTT. Translation gives CASSSQGAGTEAFF.

J is TRBJ2-3 and V is TRBV5-5; D may be TRBD2 (6 bases). In germline, CDR1 is SGHKS, CDR2 YYEKEE (reference sequence). The CDR3 consists of 17 residues. Trimming cost V 0 bases and J 4 bases, with 18 bases left between them. CDR3 sequence reads: CASSLESGLLISDTQYF. DNA for the CDR3: TGTGCCAGCAGCTTGGAGTCGGGACTCCTTATCTCAGATACGCAGTATTTT.

The genes are TRBV15 and TRBJ1-4; TRBD1 matches 8 bases. Germline-derived CDR1 and CDR2 are LNHNV and YYDKDF (reference sequence). CDR3 length equals 15 residues. The V and J ends lost 0 bases and 7 bases, in that order; junction bases with no gene match: 4. In DNA, the CDR3 is TGTGCCACCAGCAGAGATGGGACAGGTAGTGAAAAACTGTTTTTT. Its translation: CATSRDGTGSEKLFF.

The V gene is TRBV11-3, the J gene TRBJ2-5; no reliable D call. The CDR3 covers 12 residues. The ends were cut back, 3 bases at V and 5 bases at J, with 7 bases in the middle. Germline V lookup: CDR1 SGHNT, CDR2 YENEEA. CDR3 in amino acids: CASSLGTETQYF. The CDR3 DNA is TGTGCCAGCAGCTTGGGCACGGAGACCCAGTACTTC.

This chain links TRBV10-2 with TRBJ1-1, with TRBD1 matching 8 bases. There are 12 residues in the CDR3. From germline, CDR1 is WSHSY and CDR2 SAAADI. The trim removed 7 bases at V and 4 bases at J, leaving 2 bases unmatched. The CDR3 spells CASTTGGTEAFF. CDR3 nucleotide sequence: TGCGCCAGCACAACAGGGGGCACTGAAGCTTTCTTT.